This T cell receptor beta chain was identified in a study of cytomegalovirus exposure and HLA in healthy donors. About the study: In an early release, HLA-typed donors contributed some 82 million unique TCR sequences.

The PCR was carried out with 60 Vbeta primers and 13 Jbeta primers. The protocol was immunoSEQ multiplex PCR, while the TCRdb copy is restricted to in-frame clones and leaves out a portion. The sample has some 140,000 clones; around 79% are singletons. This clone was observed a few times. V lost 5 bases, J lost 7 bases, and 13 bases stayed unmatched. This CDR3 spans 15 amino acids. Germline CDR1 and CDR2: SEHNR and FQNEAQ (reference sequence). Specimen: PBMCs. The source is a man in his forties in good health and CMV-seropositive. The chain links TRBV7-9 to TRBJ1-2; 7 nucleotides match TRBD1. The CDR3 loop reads CASSLGRENRGGYTF. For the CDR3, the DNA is TGTGCCAGCAGCCTCGGCCGGGAAAACAGGGGTGGCTACACCTTC.